These T cell receptor beta chains were read from a single sample in a study of lung T cells in sarcoidosis with Löfgren's syndrome. TCRdb re-derived calls from the reads in MiXCR, one entry per CDR3 protein. The profile shows tens of thousands of distinct CDR3 sequences, around 21% of them singletons. Sequenced sample: CD4+ T cells from PBMCs. All receptors come from a human donor with sarcoidosis (Löfgren's syndrome or another form), or a control subject (not recorded which). Both conserved end residues are part of each CDR3. Fields, in order: clone size, V gene, CDR3 protein. Clone size is shown for a subset of rows, as once, few, many or a class of expanded clone.

clone_size: many; v_call: TRBV27; cdr3_aa: CASSFLPPPSYEQYF
clone_size: NA; v_call: TRBV29-1; cdr3_aa: CSVGSGRRGETQYF
clone_size: many; v_call: TRBV20-1; cdr3_aa: CSARDMGARGTGELFF
clone_size: many; v_call: TRBV20-1; cdr3_aa: CSPRVASTDTQYF
clone_size: many; v_call: TRBV28; cdr3_aa: CASRDGLNTEAFF
clone_size: many; v_call: TRBV5-1; cdr3_aa: CASTSGTGHENTEAFF
clone_size: many; v_call: TRBV7-2; cdr3_aa: CASSLMADGADTQYF
clone_size: medium-sized; v_call: TRBV27; cdr3_aa: CASKNSATYNEQFF
clone_size: NA; v_call: TRBV28; cdr3_aa: CASSYRGRDGYTF
clone_size: many; v_call: TRBV28; cdr3_aa: CASSTGGQANEKLFF
clone_size: many; v_call: TRBV6-1; cdr3_aa: CASSSRAGGVYEQYF
clone_size: many; v_call: TRBV28; cdr3_aa: CASSRFLAGGYNEQFF